The subject of this entry is one T cell receptor beta chain. Its specificity is unknown. A read error may explain this, as a much larger clone is one base away. The source of the sample is a study of glioma-infiltrating T cells. TCR alpha and beta CDR3 regions were amplified from RNA using iRepertoire nested multiplex PCR. For one-step reverse transcription and amplification, about 90-450 ng of tissue mRNA or PBMC total RNA was used. TCRdb called the multiplex PCR reads again in MiXCR, with one record for every CDR3 protein. The table has about 89,000 distinct CDR3 sequences, about a quarter seen once. CDR1 and CDR2 (germline): MGHRA, YSYEKL. The CDR3 runs 13 residues. V dropped 1 base and J dropped 9 bases, with 10 bases sitting between them. Points from the study as a whole: Only very few CDR3 sequences appeared in both tissue and blood. Above-expected tissue-blood divergence occurred in all gliomas, most in low-grade ones.

The sequenced material came from glioma tissue, nonneoplastic brain tissue, or PBMCs (not recorded which). V and J are TRBV4-1 and TRBJ1-5; no clear D. The source of this sequence is a human donor with low-grade glioma or glioblastoma, undergoing nonglioma brain surgery, or in good health (not recorded which). CDR3 residues: CASSQVGLWPQHF. The CDR3, as DNA: TGCGCCAGCAGCCAAGTAGGTCTGTGGCCCCAGCATTTT.